There are a few counts of the clone carrying this TCR beta chain. Only in-frame clones appear in the TCRdb table, and some are missing; sequencing was by immunoSEQ multiplex PCR. The table includes 95,000 to 110,000 clones, about 86% detected once. Unstimulated PBMCs were sorted into CD3+CD4+ and CD3+CD8+ populations. This specimen belongs to a study of T cell clones after liver transplantation. The CDR3 is 16 residues long. Trimming cost V 10 bases and J 7 bases, with 26 bases left between them. From germline, CDR1 is MNHEY and CDR2 SMNVEV (reference sequence). V and J are TRBV27 and TRBJ2-1; maybe TRBD1 (6 bases). Sequencing used CD4+ T cells from blood, obtained approximately 43 months after liver transplant. This sequence was found in a human patient who received a liver transplant. Some T cells may possibly be graft donor cells. The CDR3, as DNA: TGTGCCACCAAAGCCCTTACAGGGTCTGCTATGAATGAGCAGTTCTTC. Translating gives CATKALTGSAMNEQFF.